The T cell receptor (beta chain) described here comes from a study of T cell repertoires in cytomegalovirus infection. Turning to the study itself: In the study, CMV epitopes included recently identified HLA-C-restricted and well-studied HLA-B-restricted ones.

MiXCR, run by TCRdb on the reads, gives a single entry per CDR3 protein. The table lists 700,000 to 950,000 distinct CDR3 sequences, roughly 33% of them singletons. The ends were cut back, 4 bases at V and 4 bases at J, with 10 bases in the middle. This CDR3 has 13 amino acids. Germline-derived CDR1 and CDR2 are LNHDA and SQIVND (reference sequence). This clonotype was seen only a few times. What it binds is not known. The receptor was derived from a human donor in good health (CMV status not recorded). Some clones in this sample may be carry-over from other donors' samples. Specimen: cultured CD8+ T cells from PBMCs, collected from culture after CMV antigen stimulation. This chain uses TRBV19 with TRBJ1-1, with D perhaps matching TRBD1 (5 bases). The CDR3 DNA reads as TGTGCCAGTAGTACAGGGTGGGGCACTGAAGCTTTCTTT. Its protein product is CASSTGWGTEAFF.